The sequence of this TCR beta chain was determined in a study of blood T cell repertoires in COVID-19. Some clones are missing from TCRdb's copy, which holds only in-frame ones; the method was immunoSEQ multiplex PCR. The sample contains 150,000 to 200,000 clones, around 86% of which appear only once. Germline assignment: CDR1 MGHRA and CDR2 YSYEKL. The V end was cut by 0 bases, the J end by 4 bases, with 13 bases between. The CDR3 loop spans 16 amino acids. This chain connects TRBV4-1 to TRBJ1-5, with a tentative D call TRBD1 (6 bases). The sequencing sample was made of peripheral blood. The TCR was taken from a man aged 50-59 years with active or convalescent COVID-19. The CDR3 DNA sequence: TGCGCCAGCAGCCAAGATAACACAGGGTGGAATCAGCCCCAGCATTTT. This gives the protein CASSQDNTGWNQPQHF.